This T cell receptor beta chain is from a study of neurological immune-mediated disorders. Time point meaning: longitudinal time-point 3. TCRdb itself ran the 5' RACE reads through MiXCR, one entry per CDR3 protein. The sample includes 93,000 or so distinct CDR3 sequences, 10% to 12% seen only once; the top ten take 3.1%. On this clonotype itself: This may stem from a read error, because a much larger clone lies one nucleotide away.

The sample consisted of PBMCs. The receptor was derived from a female donor with HTLV-1-associated myelopathy (HAM/TSP).

CDR3 amino acids: CSASLAWGRTGELFF. CDR3 bases: TGCAGTGCTAGTCTAGCGTGGGGGCGGACCGGGGAGCTGTTTTTT. The chain is built from TRBV20-1 and TRBJ2-2; D assignment may be TRBD1 or TRBD2 (6 bases each). This CDR3 contains 15 residues. CDR1 DFQATT and CDR2 SNEGSKA come from the germline V gene (reference sequence). V lost 3 bases to trimming and J lost 5 bases, with 16 bases between them.